One and the same sample provided the 32 T cell receptor beta chains below, sequenced in a study of siplizumab effects on memory and regulatory T cells. Sequenced by immunoSEQ multiplex PCR; TCRdb stores in-frame clones only, minus some. The table shows approximately 100,000 clones, with approximately 94% occurring only once. Sequenced: Tregs sorted from blood. Every receptor here comes from a human donor in good health.

This clone appeared a single time. V gene TRBV7-9 combines with J gene TRBJ2-2; TRBD2 aligns across 9 bases. The CDR3 sequence is 16 residues long. Germline V gene data show CDR1 as SEHNR and CDR2 as FQNEAQ (reference sequence). With 4 bases clipped from V and 2 bases from J, the junction kept 5 bases outside the gene matches. The CDR3, as DNA: TGTGCCAGCAGCTACGCGGGAGGGGTTAACACCGGGGAGCTGTTTTTT. Amino acid sequence: CASSYAGGVNTGELFF.

The V and J genes are TRBV10-3 and TRBJ2-7; the match to TRBD1 covers 8 bases. The CDR3 spans 14 residues. The germline gives CDR1 ENHRY, CDR2 SYGVKD. Trimming took 4 bases from V and 3 from J; bases not matched to a gene: 5. CDR3 sequence: CAISVIQGGYEQYF. The DNA of the CDR3 is TGTGCCATCAGTGTCATACAGGGGGGCTACGAGCAGTACTTC.

This clone was found a few times. CDR3 sequence: CASSQGGLMNEQYF. The CDR3 nucleotides read TGCGCCAGCAGCCAAGGGGGGTTAATGAACGAGCAGTACTTC. V and J are TRBV5-1 and TRBJ2-7, with D tentatively TRBD1 or TRBD2 (6 bases each). Germline lookup yields CDR1 SGHRS and CDR2 YFSETQ. CDR3 length: 14 residues. Trimming removed 4 bases at V and 5 bases at J, with 16 bases between.

V usage is TRBV27 and J usage is TRBJ1-1, with TRBD1 identical over 7 bases. Germline loops: CDR1 MNHEY, CDR2 SMNVEV (reference sequence). The CDR3 covers 14 residues. V was pared by 3 bases and J by 4 bases, with 5 bases of the junction left unmatched. For the CDR3, the DNA is TGTGCCAGCAGTTTCGTGAGGACAGGCACTGAAGCTTTCTTT. Translation: CASSFVRTGTEAFF.

The DNA for the CDR3 is TGTGCCAGCTCACCATTGCAGGCGGGCACGGATGGCTACACCTTC. Translating it yields CASSPLQAGTDGYTF. This chain connects TRBV18 to TRBJ1-2, with unresolved D. The V gene lost 2 bases and the J gene lost 6 bases, with 16 bases spanning the gap. Germline values: CDR1 KGHSH, CDR2 LQKENI. The CDR3 covers 15 residues.

V is TRBV30 and J is TRBJ2-7; D is ambiguous. The CDR3 contains 13 residues. Per germline, CDR1 GTSNPN and CDR2 SVGIG (reference sequence). Trimming stripped 2 bases from V and 4 bases from J, with 12 bases between. CDR3 DNA: TGTGCCTGGAGTCCGTGGAGAGAGTACGAGCAGTACTTC. This gives the protein CAWSPWREYEQYF.

CDR3: CASTRGGGELFF. As DNA, the CDR3 is TGTGCCAGCACCAGGGGTGGCGGGGAGCTGTTTTTT. V and J are TRBV6-5 and TRBJ2-2, with D possibly being TRBD1 (6 bases). Trimming removed 7 bases at V and 7 bases at J, with 10 bases between. The germline V gene has CDR1 MNHEY and CDR2 SVGAGI. The CDR3 loop spans 12 amino acids.

This rearrangement joins TRBV6-1 to TRBJ2-5; D not resolved. Trimming stripped 9 bases from V and 1 base from J, with 12 bases between. The CDR3 length is 13 residues. Germline lookup yields CDR1 MNHNS and CDR2 SASEGT. CDR3 protein: CASLRWPQETQYF. DNA of the CDR3: TGTGCCAGTCTCCGTTGGCCCCAAGAGACCCAGTACTTC.

This clone appeared a single time. Written as DNA, the CDR3 is TGCAGTGCTTCTTACGAGACCCAGTACTTC. As protein: CSASYETQYF. The chain couples TRBV20-1 to TRBJ2-5; D is undetermined. Trimming shortened V by 5 bases and J by 5 bases, and 6 bases separated the two germline ends. This CDR3 region has 10 residues. Germline-derived CDR1 and CDR2 are DFQATT and SNEGSKA (reference sequence).

The table lists this clone with a count of one. This chain joins TRBV7-6 and TRBJ2-3, with a possible D match to TRBD2 (5 bases). Germline lookup yields CDR1 SGHVS and CDR2 FNYEAQ. There are 14 residues in the CDR3. Trimming removed 1 base at V and 4 bases at J, with 9 bases between. The CDR3 is CASSLDGIADTQYF. The CDR3, as DNA: TGTGCCAGCAGCTTAGACGGGATTGCAGATACGCAGTATTTT.

This rearrangement joins TRBV29-1 to TRBJ2-7; D is perhaps TRBD2 (6 bases). Germline CDR1 SQVTM, CDR2 ANQGSEA. The CDR3 is 15 residues long. Trimming stripped 0 bases from V and 5 bases from J, with 17 bases between. CDR3 nucleotides: TGCAGCGTTGAAGATCGCGTGGGACTGGACGACGAGCAGTACTTC. Its translation is CSVEDRVGLDDEQYF.

V usage is TRBV27 and J usage is TRBJ1-2; D gene unclear. CDR1 is MNHEY, CDR2 SMNVEV, per germline (reference sequence). Trimming removed 6 bases from V and 6 bases from J, with 23 bases in between. CDR3 length: 16 residues. CDR3 region: CASRILGGLAGNGYTF. CDR3 bases: TGTGCCAGCAGGATCCTGGGAGGTTTGGCGGGTAATGGCTACACCTTC.

V and J are TRBV2 and TRBJ2-3, with unresolved D. CDR1 and CDR2 from the germline V gene are SNHLY and FYNNEI. The CDR3 is 12 residues long. V was clipped by 8 bases and J by 5 bases, with 11 bases between them. CDR3 residues: CASRIRGDTQYF. In nucleotides, the CDR3 is TGTGCCAGCCGGATTCGTGGAGATACGCAGTATTTT.

The V and J genes are TRBV6-5 and TRBJ1-1; D call uncertain. Germline V gives CDR1 MNHEY, CDR2 SVGAGI. CDR3 length: 10 amino acids. The V gene lost 9 bases and the J gene lost 5 bases, with 7 bases spanning the gap. In DNA, the CDR3 is TGTGCCAGTCGGACGACTGAAGCTTTCTTT. It is translated as CASRTTEAFF.

The V gene is TRBV7-9, the J gene TRBJ2-1, with TRBD2 matching 7 bases. V was pared by 5 bases and J by 9 bases, with 13 bases of the junction left unmatched. CDR1 is SEHNR and CDR2 is FQNEAQ in the germline V gene (reference sequence). CDR3 length equals 15 residues. The CDR3, as DNA: TGTGCCAGCAGCCGAAAAGCGGGATCTTCTGGTGAGCAGTTCTTC. It specifies CASSRKAGSSGEQFF.

This clone was counted a single time. The chain recombines TRBV18 with TRBJ2-5; 11 bases agree with TRBD2. Germline V lookup: CDR1 KGHSH, CDR2 LQKENI. The V segment lost 2 bases and the J segment 5 bases; nucleotides outside the gene matches: 7. This CDR3 comprises 16 residues. CDR3 residues: CASSPTLAGGGETQYF. CDR3 nucleotides: TGTGCCAGCTCACCAACGCTAGCGGGAGGCGGCGAGACCCAGTACTTC.

The CDR3 DNA reads as TGTGCCAGCAGCTTAATGGGCACTGAAGCTTTCTTT. Protein: CASSLMGTEAFF. The chain joins TRBV7-9 to TRBJ1-1; D remains ambiguous. This CDR3 region has 12 residues. V was pared by 2 bases and J by 4 bases, with 5 bases between. The germline gives CDR1 SEHNR, CDR2 FQNEAQ (reference sequence).

The gene calls are TRBV6-6 and TRBJ2-7; TRBD2 matches 8 bases. The CDR3 runs to 14 residues. With 8 bases clipped from V and 5 bases from J, the junction kept 11 bases outside the gene matches. Germline values: CDR1 MNHNY, CDR2 SVGAGI (reference sequence). This CDR3 reads CASGRGGDKNEQYF. CDR3 bases: TGTGCCAGCGGCCGGGGGGGGGACAAAAACGAGCAGTACTTC.

This clone was detected only once. The chain employs TRBV18 and TRBJ1-5; no reliable D call. This CDR3 has 12 residues. V lost 5 bases, J lost 5 bases, and 7 bases lay in between. Germline lookup yields CDR1 KGHSH and CDR2 LQKENI. The CDR3 sequence is CASSNRYQPQHF. The CDR3 region has the DNA TGTGCCAGCTCAAACCGGTATCAGCCCCAGCATTTT.

This clone has a single count. The rearrangement joins TRBV5-1 to TRBJ2-3; D unclear. Germline CDR1 SGHRS, CDR2 YFSETQ. V lost 4 bases and J lost 4, with 10 bases in between. This CDR3 has 13 amino acids. CDR3 in amino acids: CASSRLIADTQYF. CDR3 coding DNA: TGCGCCAGCAGCAGGTTAATCGCAGATACGCAGTATTTT.

The CDR3 DNA reads as TGTGCCAGCGGCCAACAGCAGGGCTTCACTCAGCCCCAGCATTTT. This sequence encodes CASGQQQGFTQPQHF. V and J are TRBV6-1 and TRBJ1-5, with a tentative D call TRBD1 (5 bases). V lost 8 bases and J lost 6, with 20 bases in between. This CDR3 is 15 amino acids long. Germline V gene data show CDR1 as MNHNS and CDR2 as SASEGT.

This rearrangement joins TRBV5-1 to TRBJ1-1, with 9 bases identical to TRBD1. The CDR3 sequence is 14 residues long. V gave up 3 bases and J gave up 1 base; unmatched junction bases: 1. CDR1 is SGHRS and CDR2 is YFSETQ in the germline V gene. This chain's CDR3 is CASSSDRGNTEAFF. The CDR3 region has the DNA TGCGCCAGCAGCTCGGACAGGGGGAACACTGAAGCTTTCTTT.

The rearrangement joins TRBV5-6 to TRBJ1-5; 7 nucleotides line up with TRBD1. V dropped 4 bases and J dropped 6; count of bases not matched to a gene: 7. This CDR3 comprises 14 residues. Germline loops: CDR1 SGHDT, CDR2 YYEEEE. The CDR3 bases are TGTGCCAGCAGCATTCGGACAGGTGGTCAGCCCCAGCATTTT. Residues: CASSIRTGGQPQHF.

The CDR3 reads CASRSRTAGDYGYTF. The CDR3 nucleotides read TGTGCCAGCAGGTCCCGGACGGCGGGGGACTATGGCTACACCTTC. The chain couples TRBV2 to TRBJ1-2, with a weak D call TRBD1 (5 bases). The CDR3 has 15 residues. Trimming cost V 6 bases and J 3 bases, with 17 bases left between them. Germline values: CDR1 SNHLY, CDR2 FYNNEI.

The chain has TRBV5-1 and TRBJ2-5; 14 bases match TRBD2. This CDR3 has 15 amino acids. Trimming at V came to 8 bases and at J to 3 bases, leaving 6 bases not matched to a gene. Germline CDR1 reads SGHRS; CDR2 reads YFSETQ. CDR3 DNA: TGCGCCAGTAGTGGACTAGCGGGAGGAAAAGAGACCCAGTACTTC. It translates to CASSGLAGGKETQYF.

Written as DNA, the CDR3 is TGTGCCAGCTCACTTTACCGGGACAGGGTAGGAGCTTTCTTT. It yields the protein CASSLYRDRVGAFF. This sequence joins TRBV18 and TRBJ1-1; 9 bases align to TRBD1. Germline V gives CDR1 KGHSH, CDR2 LQKENI. V shed 4 bases and J 10 bases; nucleotides not matched to a gene: 10. This CDR3 has 14 amino acids.

The V and J genes are TRBV19 and TRBJ2-5; 8 bases are shared with TRBD2. CDR1 is LNHDA, CDR2 SQIVND, per germline (reference sequence). The ends lost 6 bases at V and 4 bases at J; junction bases unmatched: 4. The CDR3 runs to 13 residues. The CDR3 DNA is TGTGCCAGTAGCTCGAGCGGGAGAGAGACCCAGTACTTC. It specifies CASSSSGRETQYF.

The chain recombines TRBV10-3 with TRBJ2-3, with 10 bases fitting TRBD2. With V trimmed by 0 bases and J by 5 bases, 5 bases remained unmatched. The CDR3 is made up of 16 amino acids. The V gene's germline CDR1 is ENHRY and CDR2 SYGVKD. CDR3 residues: CAISESASGRGDTQYF. CDR3 sequence (DNA): TGTGCCATCAGTGAGTCGGCTAGCGGGAGAGGAGATACGCAGTATTTT.

The rearrangement joins TRBV11-2 to TRBJ1-2; TRBD1 is a possible D gene (5 bases). Germline V gives CDR1 SGHAT, CDR2 FQNNGV. There are 15 residues in the CDR3. Trimming removed 5 bases from V and 8 bases from J, with 21 bases in between. CDR3 amino acids: CASSIRDRLSGGYTF. As DNA, the CDR3 is TGTGCCAGCAGCATCCGGGACCGTCTCTCAGGGGGCTACACCTTC.

The CDR3 bases are TGTGCCAGCAGCCCCGGAATGGTTCAGGAGACCCAGTACTTC. Protein product: CASSPGMVQETQYF. The chain combines TRBV7-9 with TRBJ2-5, with D unresolved. Germline V CDR1 and CDR2: SEHNR, FQNEAQ (reference sequence). The CDR3 is made up of 14 amino acids. Trimming took off 5 bases at V and 5 bases at J, with 15 bases between the two ends.

The chain joins TRBV7-3 to TRBJ1-1; no clear D gene. This CDR3 has 15 amino acids. In germline, CDR1 is SGHTA, CDR2 FQGTGA. The germline V and J ends were trimmed by 4 bases and 1 base, with 13 bases remaining between them. For the CDR3, the DNA is TGTGCCAGCAGCTCCACGGTTGCGAGGAACACTGAAGCTTTCTTT. Amino acid sequence: CASSSTVARNTEAFF.

The chain joins TRBV18 to TRBJ2-7, with D possibly being TRBD1 (6 bases). The V and J ends lost 3 bases and 4 bases respectively, with 16 bases between them. Germline assignment: CDR1 KGHSH and CDR2 LQKENI. This CDR3 contains 15 residues. Written as DNA, the CDR3 is TGTGCCAGCTCACCGACGGGCAGGGGTTCTTACGAGCAGTACTTC. Amino acid sequence: CASSPTGRGSYEQYF.